The rows below give T cell receptor beta chains drawn from one sample of a study of beta chain features in type 1 diabetes. Here immunoSEQ multiplex PCR was the method, and the copy in TCRdb shows in-frame clones only, minus some. The table lists some 240,000 clones, roughly 17% of them singletons. The source material was naive CD4+ T cells from blood. All receptors come from a young man with type 1 diabetes. Both conserved end residues are part of each CDR3. Fields, in order: CDR3 protein, CDR3 DNA, V gene, clone size, J gene, D gene. The D gene is left open where the match is weak. Size values are once, few and many counts, or a class for expanded clones, and some rows have none.

CASNEGLAAPKGNEQFF | TGCGCCAGCAACGAGGGACTAGCCGCACCCAAAGGCAATGAGCAGTTCTTC | TRBV4-1 | - | TRBJ2-1 | TRBD2
CASKVAGANVLTF | TGTGCCTCGAAAGTTGCTGGGGCCAACGTCCTGACTTTC | TRBV10-3 | few | TRBJ2-6 | -
CASSKEGDEQYF | TGTGCCAGCAGCAAAGAAGGGGACGAGCAGTACTTC | TRBV21-1 | few | TRBJ2-7 | -
CAWSYRGQGAEQFF | TGTGCCTGGAGTTACAGGGGCCAGGGGGCTGAGCAGTTCTTC | TRBV30 | - | TRBJ2-1 | TRBD1
CAISEVGDTQYF | TGTGCCATCAGTGAGGTTGGAGATACGCAGTATTTT | TRBV10-3 | few | TRBJ2-3 | -
CASSPSGRGTDTQYF | TGTGCCAGCAGTCCAAGCGGGAGGGGGACAGATACGCAGTATTTT | TRBV28 | few | TRBJ2-3 | TRBD2
CASSARPHSEKLFF | TGTGCCAGCTCAGCGCGTCCTCACTCAGAAAAACTGTTTTTT | TRBV18 | few | TRBJ1-4 | -
CASIPSGTDTQYF | TGTGCCAGCATCCCGTCAGGGACAGATACGCAGTATTTT | TRBV6-5 | - | TRBJ2-3 | -
CASSSGPSTDTQYF | TGCGCCAGCAGCTCGGGACCTAGCACAGATACGCAGTATTTT | TRBV5-1 | - | TRBJ2-3 | -
CASSQNYGYTF | TGTGCCAGCAGCCAAAACTATGGCTACACCTTC | TRBV14 | - | TRBJ1-2 | -
CAWSVSGSNYEQYF | TGTGCCTGGAGTGTATCGGGCAGCAACTACGAGCAGTACTTC | TRBV30 | - | TRBJ2-7 | -
CASSFQPALAELDNEQFF | TGTGCCAGCAGCTTCCAACCCGCACTAGCGGAGCTCGACAATGAGCAGTTCTTC | TRBV7-9 | few | TRBJ2-1 | TRBD2
CAWSVGSGYTF | TGTGCCTGGAGTGTGGGGAGTGGCTACACCTTC | TRBV30 | - | TRBJ1-2 | -
CASSVMGVPYNEQFF | TGTGCCAGCAGCGTAATGGGGGTACCTTACAATGAGCAGTTCTTC | TRBV9 | few | TRBJ2-1 | -
CASSPEYSMNTEAFF | TGTGCCAGCAGCCCTGAGTACAGTATGAACACTGAAGCTTTCTTT | TRBV4-2 | - | TRBJ1-1 | -
CASSQSSYEQYF | TGTGCCAGCAGCCAATCGTCCTACGAGCAGTACTTC | TRBV16 | - | TRBJ2-7 | -